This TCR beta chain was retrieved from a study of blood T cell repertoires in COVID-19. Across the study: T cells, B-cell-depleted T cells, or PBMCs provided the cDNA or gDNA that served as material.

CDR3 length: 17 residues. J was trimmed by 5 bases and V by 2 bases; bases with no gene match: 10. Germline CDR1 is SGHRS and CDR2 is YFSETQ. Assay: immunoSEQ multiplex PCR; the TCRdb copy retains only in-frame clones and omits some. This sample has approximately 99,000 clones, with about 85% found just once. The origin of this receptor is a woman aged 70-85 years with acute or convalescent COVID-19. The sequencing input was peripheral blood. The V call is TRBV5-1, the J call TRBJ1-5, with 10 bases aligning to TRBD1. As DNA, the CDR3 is TGCGCCAGCAGCTTTGTCGGGGGACAGGGGTCGTATCAGCCCCAGCATTTT. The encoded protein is CASSFVGGQGSYQPQHF.